This T cell receptor beta chain derives from a study of read filtering for tumor transcriptome and immune sequencing. Germline V gene data show CDR1 as MNHNS and CDR2 as SASEGT. The CDR3 sequence is 13 residues long. This clonotype was recorded at least ten times. A read error is possible here, since a much larger clone lies one base away. This library used roughly 400 ng RNA and molecular barcoded adaptors spanning alpha/delta and beta/gamma chains. TCRdb called the reads again in MiXCR, with one record for every CDR3 protein. The sample consists of 55,000 to 60,000 distinct CDR3 sequences, over 9% of them appearing once.

The sequenced sample was a population of CD138-negative cells sorted from bone marrow. The source is a donor aged 40 or older with multiple myeloma. The rearrangement joins TRBV6-1 to TRBJ2-1, with no clear D. The DNA of the CDR3 is TGTGCCAGCTTCGGAAACTCCTACAATGGGCAGTTCTTC. It specifies CASFGNSYNGQFF.